The 28 T cell receptor beta chains below were found in one sample sequenced in a study of CD8 T cells in Susac syndrome. RNA amounts of roughly 0.45 to 1 ug underwent reverse transcription with random hexamers. TCRdb redid the calling of the immunoSEQ multiplex PCR reads with MiXCR, one entry per CDR3 protein. The sample holds some 260,000 distinct CDR3 sequences, around 84% seen once. Sequenced sample: CD8+ T cells from PBMCs. These receptors all stem from a human donor with multiple sclerosis.

The rearrangement uses TRBV27 and TRBJ2-1; D not resolved. CDR1 and CDR2 from the germline V gene are MNHEY and SMNVEV (reference sequence). Trimming removed 2 bases at V and 9 bases at J, with 11 bases between. The CDR3 totals 13 residues. DNA of the CDR3: TGTGCCAGCAGTTTAGGTAGGGTAAGTGAGCAGTTCTTC. Its translation: CASSLGRVSEQFF.

The genes are TRBV20-1 and TRBJ1-4; D gene ambiguous. The CDR3 totals 10 residues. V lost 4 bases and J 7 bases, leaving 4 bases between the germline ends. The germline V gene has CDR1 DFQATT and CDR2 SNEGSKA (reference sequence). CDR3 loop: CSAIAEKLFF. The CDR3 DNA reads as TGCAGTGCTATTGCTGAAAAACTGTTTTTT.

The chain joins TRBV27 to TRBJ2-7; 7 nucleotides match TRBD1. Germline-derived CDR1 and CDR2 are MNHEY and SMNVEV (reference sequence). The junction had 16 bases not matched to a gene; V was cut back by 4 bases and J by 7 bases. This CDR3 comprises 16 residues. The CDR3 is CASSSVPGTVSYEQYF. The CDR3 DNA reads as TGTGCCAGCAGTTCCGTGCCCGGGACAGTTTCTTATGAGCAGTACTTC.

This clonotype was detected a few times. The chain links TRBV29-1 to TRBJ2-3; a weak D match, TRBD1 (6 bases). V was clipped by 2 bases and J by 2 bases, with 20 bases between them. The CDR3 totals 17 residues. From germline, CDR1 is SQVTM and CDR2 ANQGSEA. The CDR3 nucleotides read TGCAGCGTTGAATCTTTTTTAGGACAGCTCGACACAGATACGCAGTATTTT. Amino acids: CSVESFLGQLDTDTQYF.

The rearrangement joins TRBV27 to TRBJ2-1, with 12 bases that match TRBD2. The germline gives CDR1 MNHEY, CDR2 SMNVEV (reference sequence). Trimming at V came to 6 bases and at J to 8 bases, leaving 8 bases not matched to a gene. CDR3 size: 15 residues. The chain's CDR3 is CASRKTSGRGDEQFF. The CDR3 coding sequence is TGTGCCAGCAGAAAGACTAGCGGGAGAGGGGATGAGCAGTTCTTC.

V is TRBV9 and J is TRBJ2-5; 8 bases map to TRBD1. The germline gives CDR1 SGDLS, CDR2 YYNGEE. V gave up 0 bases and J gave up 5 bases; unmatched junction bases: 6. The CDR3 is 15 amino acids. The CDR3 region is CASSVGTGGLETQYF. The CDR3 DNA is TGTGCCAGCAGCGTAGGAACAGGGGGTTTGGAGACCCAGTACTTC.

J is TRBJ2-1 and V is TRBV13, with 9 bases that match TRBD1. Losses at the gene ends were 4 bases for V and 4 bases for J; bases not matched to a gene: 5. CDR1 and CDR2 from the germline V gene are PRHDT and FYEKMQ (reference sequence). This CDR3 has 15 amino acids. Written as DNA, the CDR3 is TGTGCCAGCAGCTACAGGGGGCTGGGGTACAATGAGCAGTTCTTC. Its protein product is CASSYRGLGYNEQFF. The variable domain in full, with the rest retrieved from reference TRBV13 and TRBJ2-1, is AAGVIQSPRHLIKEKRETATLKCYPIPRHDTVYWYQQGPGQDPQFLISFYEKMQSDKGSIPDRFSAQQFSDYHSELNMSSLELGDSALYFCASSYRGLGYNEQFFGPGTRLTVL.

J is TRBJ2-7 and V is TRBV9; a possible D gene is TRBD2 (6 bases). The CDR3 contains 15 residues. Germline lookup yields CDR1 SGDLS and CDR2 YYNGEE. V lost 0 bases and J lost 0, with 10 bases in between. The CDR3 loop reads CASSVGDWSSYEQYF. CDR3 nucleotide sequence: TGTGCCAGCAGCGTAGGGGACTGGAGCTCCTACGAGCAGTACTTC.

This sequence joins TRBV13 and TRBJ2-3, with 7 bases lining up with TRBD2. Germline V gives CDR1 PRHDT, CDR2 FYEKMQ (reference sequence). The CDR3 is made up of 16 amino acids. With 4 bases clipped from V and 2 bases from J, the junction kept 9 bases outside the gene matches. This CDR3 reads CASSWASSGPTDTQYF. CDR3 sequence (DNA): TGTGCCAGCAGCTGGGCGTCTAGCGGTCCCACAGATACGCAGTATTTT.

This chain joins TRBV30 and TRBJ1-1; D is possibly TRBD1 (5 bases). V lost 0 bases, J lost 6 bases, and 11 bases lay in between. CDR1 is GTSNPN and CDR2 is SVGIG in the germline V gene (reference sequence). The CDR3 is 13 amino acids. CDR3 sequence (DNA): TGTGCCTGGAGTGTGCAGGGTGGGGCTGAAGCTTTCTTT. It translates to CAWSVQGGAEAFF.

The genes are TRBV15 and TRBJ2-7; D uncertain. The V end lost 1 base, the J end lost 1 base, and 8 bases lay between the germline ends. Germline loops: CDR1 LNHNV, CDR2 YYDKDF (reference sequence). There are 14 residues in the CDR3. CDR3 region: CATSRGGRSYEQYF. Here the CDR3 DNA reads TGTGCCACCAGCAGAGGTGGCAGGTCCTACGAGCAGTACTTC.

The chain carries TRBV4-2 and TRBJ1-1; no clear D gene. V was pared by 0 bases and J by 4 bases, with 18 bases between. The CDR3 consists of 17 residues. Per the germline V gene, CDR1 is LGHNA and CDR2 is YNFKEQ. The CDR3 region has the DNA TGTGCCAGCAGCCAAGACCGTATCGACATATTACGCACTGAAGCTTTCTTT. Translated: CASSQDRIDILRTEAFF.

The chain couples TRBV7-9 to TRBJ1-1; D unresolved. This CDR3 comprises 13 residues. V was clipped by 3 bases and J by 3 bases, with 8 bases between them. Germline V lookup: CDR1 SEHNR, CDR2 FQNEAQ (reference sequence). As DNA, the CDR3 is TGTGCCAGCAGCTTCGCACCGGACACTGAAGCTTTCTTT. Protein product: CASSFAPDTEAFF.

The V gene is TRBV25-1, the J gene TRBJ2-1, with a possible D match to TRBD2 (5 bases). The CDR3 has 12 amino acids. CDR1 is MGHDK, CDR2 SYGVNS, per germline. The V end was cut by 9 bases, the J end by 13 bases, with 19 bases between. In nucleotides, the CDR3 is TGTGCCAGTTGCATCTCAACGGGGAAACAGTTCTTC. Protein: CASCISTGKQFF.

The V gene is TRBV5-4, the J gene TRBJ1-1; D is possibly TRBD1 (6 bases). Germline CDR1 is SGHNT and CDR2 is YYREEE (reference sequence). The CDR3 is 16 residues long. V lost 0 bases, J lost 5 bases, and 17 bases lay in between. The chain's CDR3 is CASSLEGGPLGTEAFF. The CDR3 DNA sequence: TGTGCCAGCAGCTTGGAAGGGGGGCCCCTGGGGACTGAAGCTTTCTTT.

This clonotype has a single count. The rearrangement joins TRBV2 to TRBJ1-1; 7 bases match TRBD1. The CDR3 is made up of 11 amino acids. J was trimmed by 11 bases and V by 4 bases; bases with no gene match: 4. CDR1 SNHLY and CDR2 FYNNEI come from the germline V gene. The CDR3 DNA is TGTGCCAGCAGTGGGGACAGAGGCGCTTTCTTT. Amino acids: CASSGDRGAFF.

The CDR3 protein is CASSRITTANTEAFF. The CDR3 bases are TGTGCCAGCAGTCGTATTACGACAGCGAACACTGAAGCTTTCTTT. This sequence joins TRBV12-3 or TRBV12-4 and TRBJ1-1; TRBD1 might be the D (5 bases). The CDR3 loop spans 15 amino acids. The V gene lost 5 bases and the J gene lost 1 base, with 14 bases spanning the gap.

This clonotype was observed a single time. The V and J genes are TRBV20-1 and TRBJ1-1; D call uncertain. V lost 1 base and J lost 3, with 9 bases in between. This CDR3 region has 13 residues. From germline, CDR1 is DFQATT and CDR2 SNEGSKA (reference sequence). CDR3 DNA sequence: TGCAGTGCTAGAGGGCGAGTAGACACTGAAGCTTTCTTT. Its protein product is CSARGRVDTEAFF.

This clonotype was seen more than once but under ten times. V gene TRBV6-2 or TRBV6-3 combines with J gene TRBJ2-1; D is perhaps TRBD1 (6 bases). The V gene lost 2 bases and the J gene lost 2 bases, with 13 bases spanning the gap. Germline V lookup: CDR1 MNHEY, CDR2 SVGEGT. The CDR3 runs 16 residues. The CDR3 reads CASSYARQDPYNEQFF. The DNA of the CDR3 is TGTGCCAGCAGTTACGCTAGACAGGATCCCTACAATGAGCAGTTCTTC.

This clonotype showed up just a few times. The chain links TRBV11-2 to TRBJ2-5; D uncertain. V gave up 5 bases and J gave up 1 base, with 14 bases separating them. Germline values: CDR1 SGHAT, CDR2 FQNNGV. CDR3 length: 15 amino acids. The DNA of the CDR3 is TGTGCCAGCAGCCCCAAGTTCAGCAGCCAAGAGACCCAGTACTTC. Protein sequence: CASSPKFSSQETQYF.

The genes are TRBV2 and TRBJ2-7, with D perhaps matching TRBD1 (6 bases). V lost 6 bases to trimming and J lost 2 bases, with 14 bases between them. Germline CDR1 and CDR2: SNHLY and FYNNEI. The CDR3 length is 14 residues. CDR3 nucleotides: TGTGCCAGCAGATGGACAGTGGAACCCTACGAGCAGTACTTC. Protein sequence: CASRWTVEPYEQYF. Together with reference TRBV2 and TRBJ2-7, the CDR3 gives the full variable domain: EPEVTQTPSHQVTQMGQEVILRCVPISNHLYFYWYRQILGQKVEFLVSFYNNEISEKSEIFDDQFSVERPDGSNFTLKIRSTKLEDSAMYFCASRWTVEPYEQYFGPGTRLTVT.

V is TRBV2 and J is TRBJ2-1, with 11 bases matching TRBD2. After removal of 5 bases from V and 4 bases from J, the junction contained 7 bases not matched to a gene. The germline V gene has CDR1 SNHLY and CDR2 FYNNEI. The CDR3 covers 16 residues. The CDR3 nucleotides are TGTGCCAGCAGTACCCTAGCGGGAGGAGATTACAATGAGCAGTTCTTC. Residues: CASSTLAGGDYNEQFF.

This clonotype was seen more than once but under ten times. The V and J genes are TRBV7-8 and TRBJ2-1; either TRBD1 or TRBD2 may supply D (5 bases each). V was cut by 5 bases and J by 2 bases, with 13 bases left in between. Germline assignment: CDR1 SGHVS and CDR2 FQNEAQ. CDR3 size: 15 residues. The CDR3 here is CASSTPGPTYNEQFF. CDR3 coding DNA: TGTGCCAGCAGCACTCCGGGACCCACCTACAATGAGCAGTTCTTC. Variable domain in full (rest from reference TRBV7-8 and TRBJ2-1): GAGVSQSPRYKVAKRGQDVALRCDPISGHVSLFWYQQALGQGPEFLTYFQNEAQLDKSGLPSDRFFAERPEGSVSTLKIQRTQQEDSAVYLCASSTPGPTYNEQFFGPGTRLTVL.

V gene TRBV19 combines with J gene TRBJ2-1; D is perhaps TRBD1 or TRBD2 (5 bases each). The CDR3 covers 16 residues. V shed 7 bases and J shed 5 bases, with 21 bases lying between them. CDR1 and CDR2 from the germline V gene are LNHDA and SQIVND (reference sequence). CDR3 sequence (DNA): TGTGCCAGTACTCCCTATGAGGGGTGGGGACACAATGAGCAGTTCTTC. The encoded protein is CASTPYEGWGHNEQFF.

The gene calls are TRBV29-1 and TRBJ2-2; D remains ambiguous. Trimming left V 5 bases short and J 4 bases short, with 14 bases between. CDR3 size: 14 residues. Germline CDR1 is SQVTM and CDR2 is ANQGSEA. CDR3 in DNA: TGCAGCGTTATCCCAGTTTTGGGCACCGGGGAGCTGTTTTTT. Encoded protein: CSVIPVLGTGELFF.

This chain's CDR3 is CSVMAGSSYEQYF. The DNA for the CDR3 is TGCAGCGTTATGGCCGGGAGTAGCTACGAGCAGTACTTC. The gene calls are TRBV29-1 and TRBJ2-7; weak D call: TRBD2 (6 bases). Trimming took 5 bases from V and 3 from J, leaving 14 bases between them. The CDR3 covers 13 residues. Germline V gives CDR1 SQVTM, CDR2 ANQGSEA.

The chain carries TRBV21-1 and TRBJ1-2; TRBD1, as called in the table, went unchecked against the DNA. TRBV21-1 is a recognized pseudogene. The CDR3 covers 19 residues. CDR3 region: CASSFPDRDRGLVDYGYTF. CDR3 sequence (DNA): TGTGCCAGCAGCTTCCCGGATCGGGACAGGGGGCTCGTGGACTATGGCTACACCTTC.

The V and J genes are TRBV6-1 and TRBJ1-5; D uncertain. The V end lost 4 bases, the J end lost 0 bases, and 13 bases lay between the germline ends. The CDR3 is 16 residues long. Germline V gives CDR1 MNHNS, CDR2 SASEGT. CDR3 sequence reads: CASSGGKTYSNQPQHF. Written as DNA, the CDR3 is TGTGCCAGCAGTGGAGGGAAGACGTATAGCAATCAGCCCCAGCATTTT.